The next 24 T cell receptor beta chains were all read from a single sample in a study of technical replicates of blood from several donors. The data were produced by immunoSEQ multiplex PCR, yet TCRdb's version contains in-frame clones alone and is incomplete. In the table there are some 73,000 clones, more than 90% of which are singletons. Sequenced sample: PBMCs. The receptors derive from a human donor in good health. Some clones in this sample may be carry-over from other donors' samples.

This clone was seen once. V is TRBV18 and J is TRBJ2-7, with TRBD2 as a possible D gene (7 bases). There are 14 residues in the CDR3. Per the germline V gene, CDR1 is KGHSH and CDR2 is LQKENI. V was pared by 6 bases and J by 3 bases, with 15 bases between. The CDR3 bases are TGTGCCAGCTCCTCTCCGGGGGGCTTCTACGAGCAGTACTTC. Amino acid sequence: CASSSPGGFYEQYF. Filled out from reference TRBV18 and TRBJ2-7, the complete variable domain reads NAGVMQNPRHLVRRRGQEARLRCSPMKGHSHVYWYRQLPEEGLKFMVYLQKENIIDESGMPKERFSAEFPKEGPSILRIQQVVRGDSAAYFCASSSPGGFYEQYFGPGTRLTVT.

This chain joins TRBV5-1 and TRBJ2-1; 9 bases agree with TRBD2. J gave up 6 bases and V 4 bases, and 11 bases lay outside the gene matches. The CDR3 has 16 residues. Germline CDR1 is SGHRS and CDR2 is YFSETQ. CDR3 protein: CASSRFIGGRANEQFF. CDR3 coding DNA: TGCGCCAGCAGCCGGTTTATTGGCGGGAGGGCCAATGAGCAGTTCTTC.

The chain has TRBV7-9 and TRBJ2-3; 8 bases agree with TRBD1. Trimming removed 3 bases from V and 1 base from J; junction bases left unmatched: 3. Germline CDR1 and CDR2: SEHNR and FQNEAQ (reference sequence). The length of the CDR3 is 15 residues. CDR3 residues: CASSFTTGGTDTQYF. The CDR3 nucleotides read TGTGCCAGCAGCTTTACGACAGGGGGCACAGATACGCAGTATTTT.

The rearrangement joins TRBV2 to TRBJ1-3; 7 bases fit TRBD1. The CDR3 is 17 amino acids. Looked up from germline, CDR1 is SNHLY and CDR2 is FYNNEI. The trim removed 4 bases at V and 0 bases at J, leaving 9 bases unmatched. CDR3 protein: CASSGGDSTISGNTIYF. As DNA, the CDR3 is TGTGCCAGCAGTGGGGGGGACAGTACCATCTCTGGAAACACCATATATTTT.

The CDR3 region has the DNA TGTGCCAGCAGTTACTCGGGACTAGCAAGCCAAGAGACCCAGTACTTC. Translating it yields CASSYSGLASQETQYF. The chain employs TRBV6-6 and TRBJ2-5; 9 bases agree with TRBD2. The CDR3 runs 16 residues. Trimming at V came to 0 bases and at J to 1 base, leaving 3 bases not matched to a gene. Germline loops: CDR1 MNHNY, CDR2 SVGAGI (reference sequence).

The V and J genes are TRBV6-5 and TRBJ2-7, with D tentatively TRBD2 (6 bases). The V end lost 6 bases, the J end lost 0 bases, and 12 bases lay between the germline ends. The CDR3 sequence is 14 residues long. Germline V gene data show CDR1 as MNHEY and CDR2 as SVGAGI. In DNA, the CDR3 is TGTGCCAGCAGCCCCACCGGGGGCTCCTACGAGCAGTACTTC. This gives the protein CASSPTGGSYEQYF.

The chain combines TRBV5-8 with TRBJ1-4; 7 nucleotides line up with TRBD1. The ends lost 4 bases at V and 7 bases at J; junction bases unmatched: 10. Germline loops: CDR1 SGHTS, CDR2 YDEGEE. CDR3 length equals 15 residues. The CDR3 sequence: CASSRTGREGEKLFF. In DNA, the CDR3 is TGTGCCAGCAGCCGGACAGGCCGAGAGGGTGAAAAACTGTTTTTT.

This clone was counted ten times or more. The chain recombines TRBV7-9 with TRBJ1-6; D perhaps matches TRBD1 (5 bases). This CDR3 has 15 residues. Trimming cost V 7 bases and J 0 bases, with 10 bases left between them. Germline CDR1 and CDR2: SEHNR and FQNEAQ (reference sequence). The CDR3, as DNA: TGTGCCAGCAAGCAGGGTTCCTCCTATAATTCACCCCTCCACTTT. Its protein product is CASKQGSSYNSPLHF.

This sequence joins TRBV4-2 and TRBJ2-1; 11 bases are shared with TRBD2. Germline trimming cut 1 base from V and 6 bases from J; bases unmatched to any gene: 8. CDR3 length: 17 amino acids. In germline, CDR1 is LGHNA, CDR2 YNFKEQ. The CDR3, as DNA: TGTGCCAGCAGCCAAGCCCTTGGACTAGCGGGTCGCAATGAGCAGTTCTTC. Protein product: CASSQALGLAGRNEQFF.

V usage is TRBV4-1 and J usage is TRBJ2-1, with 7 bases identical to TRBD1. The V gene end was trimmed by 2 bases and the J gene end by 10 bases; junction bases not matched to a gene: 11. This CDR3 has 15 residues. The germline gives CDR1 MGHRA, CDR2 YSYEKL. CDR3 protein: CASSQTNRNRGEQFF. The CDR3 DNA sequence: TGCGCCAGCAGCCAAACGAACCGCAACAGGGGAGAGCAGTTCTTC.

The chain has TRBV6-1 and TRBJ2-7; D call uncertain. CDR3 length: 13 residues. Trimming removed 8 bases from V and 2 bases from J, with 13 bases in between. Per germline, CDR1 MNHNS and CDR2 SASEGT. The CDR3 nucleotides are TGTGCCAGCGGCTTGACTGTAGCCTACGAGCAGTACTTC. Its translation is CASGLTVAYEQYF.

There are a few counts of this clone. The chain links TRBV7-2 to TRBJ2-1, with 10 bases matching TRBD1. The CDR3 has 13 residues. Trimming took 5 bases from V and 8 from J; bases not matched to a gene: 3. Per germline, CDR1 SGHTA and CDR2 FQGNSA. This chain's CDR3 is CASSRDRGDEQFF. The CDR3 DNA sequence: TGTGCCAGCAGCCGGGACAGGGGCGATGAGCAGTTCTTC.

The gene calls are TRBV4-1 and TRBJ2-7; possibly TRBD2 for D (5 bases). This CDR3 is built from 13 residues. V lost 3 bases and J 4 bases, leaving 10 bases between the germline ends. Germline assignment: CDR1 MGHRA and CDR2 YSYEKL. The CDR3 reads CASSQPGRYEQYF. DNA for the CDR3: TGCGCCAGCAGCCAGCCGGGAAGATACGAGCAGTACTTC.

The chain joins TRBV5-4 to TRBJ1-2; 8 bases match TRBD1. The J segment lost 2 bases and the V segment lost 3 bases, leaving 6 bases of the junction unmatched. CDR3 length: 15 residues. Germline CDR1 and CDR2: SGHNT and YYREEE (reference sequence). This CDR3 reads CASSSPGQANYGYTF. CDR3 nucleotides: TGTGCCAGCAGCTCGCCGGGACAGGCAAACTATGGCTACACCTTC.

V gene TRBV6-5 combines with J gene TRBJ1-3; 7 nucleotides line up with TRBD1. The germline gives CDR1 MNHEY, CDR2 SVGAGI. Losses at the gene ends were 5 bases for V and 1 base for J; bases not matched to a gene: 5. There are 15 residues in the CDR3. The CDR3: CASSQDRTSGNTIYF. The CDR3 coding sequence is TGTGCCAGCAGTCAGGACAGGACGTCTGGAAACACCATATATTTT.

This clone was seen just once. The chain combines TRBV5-1 with TRBJ1-1; D possibly corresponds to TRBD1 (6 bases). Trimming removed 1 base at V and 2 bases at J, with 12 bases between. The CDR3 covers 15 residues. Looked up from germline, CDR1 is SGHRS and CDR2 is YFSETQ. CDR3 in DNA: TGCGCCAGCAGCTTGTTGGGGGGGCCTAACACTGAAGCTTTCTTT. This gives the protein CASSLLGGPNTEAFF.

The rearrangement uses TRBV19 and TRBJ1-1; D unresolved. In germline, CDR1 is LNHDA, CDR2 SQIVND (reference sequence). The CDR3 is made up of 13 amino acids. V shed 5 bases and J shed 6 bases, with 13 bases lying between them. For the CDR3, the DNA is TGTGCCAGTAGTCCAGACCCAGCGGCTGAAGCTTTCTTT. As protein: CASSPDPAAEAFF.

This chain uses TRBV27 with TRBJ2-7, with D possibly TRBD2 on 6 matching bases. The CDR3 sequence is 14 residues long. V lost 6 bases and J 2 bases, leaving 14 bases between the germline ends. Germline-derived CDR1 and CDR2 are MNHEY and SMNVEV (reference sequence). The CDR3 is CASSFSGPTYEQYF. CDR3 sequence (DNA): TGTGCCAGCAGCTTTAGCGGTCCGACCTACGAGCAGTACTTC.

In this sample, this clone turned up once. The gene calls are TRBV4-1 and TRBJ2-7; possible D gene TRBD1, 5 bases. This CDR3 contains 14 residues. Trimming took off 5 bases at V and 2 bases at J, with 13 bases between the two ends. Germline CDR1 MGHRA, CDR2 YSYEKL. Written as DNA, the CDR3 is TGCGCCAGCAGCGACTGGGGCCCAACCTACGAGCAGTACTTC. Translated: CASSDWGPTYEQYF.

A single count supports this clone. The rearrangement links TRBV2 to TRBJ2-1; possibly TRBD2 for D (5 bases). Germline V lookup: CDR1 SNHLY, CDR2 FYNNEI. This CDR3 comprises 12 residues. Between the trimmed V and J ends, which lost 8 bases and 8 bases, there was a span of 13 bases. This CDR3 is CASAGGGDEQFF. Written as DNA, the CDR3 is TGTGCCAGCGCCGGAGGAGGCGATGAGCAGTTCTTC. The whole variable domain, filled in from reference TRBV2 and TRBJ2-1, reads EPEVTQTPSHQVTQMGQEVILRCVPISNHLYFYWYRQILGQKVEFLVSFYNNEISEKSEIFDDQFSVERPDGSNFTLKIRSTKLEDSAMYFCASAGGGDEQFFGPGTRLTVL.

The rearrangement links TRBV6-1 to TRBJ2-1, with 8 nucleotides matching TRBD2. V shed 1 base and J 7 bases; nucleotides not matched to a gene: 6. Looked up from germline, CDR1 is MNHNS and CDR2 is SASEGT. The CDR3 covers 15 residues. In nucleotides, the CDR3 is TGTGCCAGCAGTGAAGAGGTCGGGGGGGCAAATGAGCAGTTCTTC. Protein sequence: CASSEEVGGANEQFF.

The CDR3 DNA reads as TGTGCCAGCTCACCACGGGCAGTACAAGAGACCCAGTACTTC. Translation: CASSPRAVQETQYF. This chain joins TRBV18 and TRBJ2-5; D remains unclear. The V and J ends lost 1 base and 2 bases respectively, with 8 bases between them. Per germline, CDR1 KGHSH and CDR2 LQKENI. This CDR3 is built from 14 residues. Full variable domain (rest looked up from reference TRBV18 and TRBJ2-5): NAGVMQNPRHLVRRRGQEARLRCSPMKGHSHVYWYRQLPEEGLKFMVYLQKENIIDESGMPKERFSAEFPKEGPSILRIQQVVRGDSAAYFCASSPRAVQETQYFGPGTRLLVL.

V usage is TRBV6-5 and J usage is TRBJ1-2; the match to TRBD1 covers 7 bases. The CDR3 length is 15 residues. In germline, CDR1 is MNHEY, CDR2 SVGAGI. The V segment lost 6 bases and the J segment 6 bases; nucleotides outside the gene matches: 13. This chain's CDR3 is CASRPDRFWGDGYTF. CDR3 DNA: TGTGCCAGCAGGCCGGACAGGTTCTGGGGTGATGGCTACACCTTC.

The rearrangement joins TRBV29-1 to TRBJ2-7; maybe TRBD1 (5 bases). Germline assignment: CDR1 SQVTM and CDR2 ANQGSEA. Between the trimmed V and J ends, which lost 3 bases and 0 bases, there was a span of 9 bases. The CDR3 consists of 13 residues. For the CDR3, the DNA is TGCAGCGTTGAGACAGATCTCTCCTACGAGCAGTACTTC. Translating gives CSVETDLSYEQYF.